The rows below give T cell receptor beta chains drawn from one sample of a study of neurological immune-mediated disorders. Using its own MiXCR run on the 5' RACE reads, TCRdb lists one record per CDR3 protein. The sample holds some 60,000 distinct CDR3 sequences; around 11% are singletons and the top ten take 6.6%. The sample consisted of PBMCs. The receptors come from a male donor with HTLV-1-associated myelopathy (HAM/TSP). The CDR3 runs from the conserved cysteine through the conserved F or W. The D gene is left open where the match is weak. Where a row states a size, it is once, few, many or the class of an expanded clone; other rows omit it.

D: NA; J: TRBJ2-3; V: TRBV20-1; size: NA; DNA: TGCAGTGCTAGTAGCGTCGGCACAGATACGCAGTATTTT; CDR3: CSASSVGTDTQYF
D: NA; J: TRBJ2-3; V: TRBV6-2/TRBV6-3; size: NA; DNA: TGTGCCAGCAGTTACGATGGGACCCTCACAGATACGCAGTATTTT; CDR3: CASSYDGTLTDTQYF
D: NA; J: TRBJ2-7; V: TRBV28; size: many; DNA: TGTGCCAGCAGTTTATCAGCAGGGAACCCCTACGAGCAGTACTTC; CDR3: CASSLSAGNPYEQYF
D: NA; J: TRBJ2-5; V: TRBV18; size: few; DNA: TGTGCCAGCTCACCGATCGGGCAGACCCAGTACTTC; CDR3: CASSPIGQTQYF
D: NA; J: TRBJ1-5; V: TRBV6-5; size: NA; DNA: TGTGCCAGCAGAACCCGGGACGGGGACGGGCCCCAGCATTTT; CDR3: CASRTRDGDGPQHF
D: NA; J: TRBJ1-2; V: TRBV28; size: many; DNA: TGTGCCAGCAGTTGGGGGCCTCATCAAAATGGCTACACCTTC; CDR3: CASSWGPHQNGYTF
D: NA; J: TRBJ2-5; V: TRBV29-1; size: many; DNA: TGCAGCGTTGGCATGACCGGGTGGGAGACCCAGTACTTC; CDR3: CSVGMTGWETQYF
D: NA; J: TRBJ2-3; V: TRBV7-9; size: many; DNA: TGTGCCAGCAGCTCATCGGAAGACATTCTCACAGATACGCAGTATTTT; CDR3: CASSSSEDILTDTQYF
D: NA; J: TRBJ1-4; V: TRBV5-1; size: many; DNA: TGCGCCAGCAGACCCCGGGTGGCTAATGAAAAACTGTTTTTT; CDR3: CASRPRVANEKLFF
D: TRBD1; J: TRBJ2-5; V: TRBV6-2/TRBV6-3; size: few; DNA: TGTGCCACGTCTCGACAGGGTGAAGAGACCCAGTACTTC; CDR3: CATSRQGEETQYF
D: NA; J: TRBJ2-1; V: TRBV20-1; size: many; DNA: TGCAGTGCTAGACACAACGAATACAATGAGCAGTTCTTC; CDR3: CSARHNEYNEQFF
D: NA; J: TRBJ1-1; V: TRBV11-2; size: many; DNA: TGTGCCAGCAGCCGCCTTTGGGACACTGAAGCTTTCTTT; CDR3: CASSRLWDTEAFF
D: TRBD1; J: TRBJ1-2; V: TRBV5-1; size: many; DNA: TGCGCCAGCAGCAAACAGGGGGCCCAACTTGGCTACACCTTC; CDR3: CASSKQGAQLGYTF
D: NA; J: TRBJ2-1; V: TRBV28; size: many; DNA: TGTGCCAGCAGTTTAGATACAGACTACAATGAGCAGTTCTTC; CDR3: CASSLDTDYNEQFF
D: TRBD2; J: TRBJ2-4; V: TRBV13; size: many; DNA: TGTGCCAGCAGCTTAGCGAGCGGGGGTCAGTACTTC; CDR3: CASSLASGGQYF
D: NA; J: TRBJ1-1; V: TRBV5-1; size: many; DNA: TGCGCCAGCAGCCTCACTACAGTAAACACTGAAGCTTTCTTT; CDR3: CASSLTTVNTEAFF
D: TRBD1; J: TRBJ2-7; V: TRBV18; size: many; DNA: TGTGCCAGCTCACCACCTAGGGACAGTAGGGGCGAGCAGTACTTC; CDR3: CASSPPRDSRGEQYF
D: TRBD1; J: TRBJ1-1; V: TRBV20-1; size: many; DNA: TGCAGTGGAGGGACAGGGTCGTTGGACACTGAAGCTTTCTTT; CDR3: CSGGTGSLDTEAFF
D: TRBD1; J: TRBJ2-5; V: TRBV5-1; size: many; DNA: TGCGCCAGCAGCCAGGGGGCAGGGGGAGAGACCCAGTACTTC; CDR3: CASSQGAGGETQYF
D: NA; J: TRBJ1-4; V: TRBV5-5; size: many; DNA: TGTGCCAGCAGCTCGGACGCGGGGAATGAAAAACTGTTTTTT; CDR3: CASSSDAGNEKLFF
D: NA; J: TRBJ1-2; V: TRBV15; size: NA; DNA: TGTGCCACTACTCACAGGGAACGATATGGCTACACCTTC; CDR3: CATTHRERYGYTF
D: NA; J: TRBJ2-1; V: TRBV14; size: NA; DNA: TGTGCCAGCAGCCCCTTTTGGGGGATAGGAGATGAGCAGTTCTTC; CDR3: CASSPFWGIGDEQFF
D: NA; J: TRBJ1-1; V: TRBV20-1; size: NA; DNA: TGCAGTGCTAGAGAAAGGACCTCGAACACTGAAGCTTTCTTT; CDR3: CSARERTSNTEAFF
D: TRBD1; J: TRBJ2-4; V: TRBV3-1; size: many; DNA: TGTGCCAGCACCCGCAGTGGACAGGGCGGGTACATTCAGTACTTC; CDR3: CASTRSGQGGYIQYF
D: NA; J: TRBJ1-5; V: TRBV20-1; size: many; DNA: TGCAGTGCTAGCCCCAGACAGTCGTCCTTCCCCCAGCATTTT; CDR3: CSASPRQSSFPQHF
D: NA; J: TRBJ1-2; V: TRBV5-1; size: many; DNA: TGCGCCAGCAGCACGCGACAGGTGGGAAGCTATGGCTACACCTTC; CDR3: CASSTRQVGSYGYTF
D: TRBD1; J: TRBJ1-1; V: TRBV20-1; size: many; DNA: TGCAGTGCTAGGGGACAGTCGGGGGGGACTGAAGCTTTCTTT; CDR3: CSARGQSGGTEAFF
D: NA; J: TRBJ1-1; V: TRBV6-1; size: many; DNA: TGTGCCAGCAGGACCCTCGGGGGCACTGAAGCTTTCTTT; CDR3: CASRTLGGTEAFF
D: NA; J: TRBJ2-3; V: TRBV5-1; size: many; DNA: TGCGCCAGCAGCTTGGGGGATGGAGATACGCAGTATTTT; CDR3: CASSLGDGDTQYF
D: NA; J: TRBJ2-3; V: TRBV12-3/TRBV12-4; size: few; DNA: TGTGCCAGCAGTTTAGTGGCAGCCCTCAGGGGCGCAGATACGCAGTATTTT; CDR3: CASSLVAALRGADTQYF
D: TRBD2; J: TRBJ2-7; V: TRBV10-1; size: few; DNA: TGCGCCAGCAGTGCCTCACTAGCGGGGGATTCCCACGAGCAGTACTTC; CDR3: CASSASLAGDSHEQYF
D: NA; J: TRBJ1-1; V: TRBV7-8; size: many; DNA: TGTGCCAGCAGCTTAGCGGGGATCACTGAAGCTTTCTTT; CDR3: CASSLAGITEAFF
D: NA; J: TRBJ2-3; V: TRBV20-1; size: many; DNA: TGCAGTGCTAGAGGGGGCGAAGGCACAGATACGCAGTATTTT; CDR3: CSARGGEGTDTQYF
D: NA; J: TRBJ1-5; V: TRBV19; size: NA; DNA: TGTGCCAGTAGTACCTCGTGGGGGGGGGGCAATCAGCCCCAGCATTTT; CDR3: CASSTSWGGGNQPQHF
D: NA; J: TRBJ1-6; V: TRBV7-2; size: many; DNA: TGTGCCAGCAGCAACCAGATAAATTCACCCCTCCACTTT; CDR3: CASSNQINSPLHF
D: NA; J: TRBJ1-6; V: TRBV6-5; size: many; DNA: TGTGCCAGCAGTTATAACACAGGGACCAATTCACCCCTCCACTTT; CDR3: CASSYNTGTNSPLHF
D: NA; J: TRBJ1-6; V: TRBV7-2; size: medium-sized; DNA: TGTGCCAGCAGCTTAGTTCCCTCACCCCTCCACTTT; CDR3: CASSLVPSPLHF
D: TRBD1; J: TRBJ2-7; V: TRBV5-1; size: many; DNA: TGCGCCAGCAGCTCGGGACAGCCACTAACATTTTACGAGCAGTACTTC; CDR3: CASSSGQPLTFYEQYF
D: NA; J: TRBJ2-1; V: TRBV5-1; size: many; DNA: TGCGCCAGCAGCTTGGAGGGGGGGCCCAACAATGAGCAGTTCTTC; CDR3: CASSLEGGPNNEQFF
D: TRBD2; J: TRBJ2-7; V: TRBV7-9; size: few; DNA: TGTGCCAGCAGCTTATTATCGGGGGGCTACGAGCAGTACTTC; CDR3: CASSLLSGGYEQYF
D: NA; J: TRBJ2-2; V: TRBV9; size: many; DNA: TGTGCCAGCCGGGACACCCTACGCGGCACCGGGGAGCTGTTTTTT; CDR3: CASRDTLRGTGELFF
D: TRBD1; J: TRBJ1-2; V: TRBV29-1; size: many; DNA: TGCAGCGTTGGGGGGACAGTTCCGAACTATGGCTACACCTTC; CDR3: CSVGGTVPNYGYTF
D: NA; J: TRBJ1-6; V: TRBV7-2; size: many; DNA: TGTGCCAGCAGCTTAGGAGTAATAGGCTCCTATAATTCACCCCTCCACTTT; CDR3: CASSLGVIGSYNSPLHF
D: NA; J: TRBJ1-2; V: TRBV7-2; size: many; DNA: TGTGCCAGCAGCTTCCGGGAGGGTGTGAGCTACACCTTC; CDR3: CASSFREGVSYTF
D: TRBD1; J: TRBJ1-2; V: TRBV11-2; size: many; DNA: TGTGCCAGCAGCTTAGATTCCCGACAGGGAGGTGGCTACACCTTC; CDR3: CASSLDSRQGGGYTF
D: NA; J: TRBJ1-1; V: TRBV5-6; size: many; DNA: TGTGCCAGCAGCTACTTACCGACAGGGAACACTGAAGCTTTCTTT; CDR3: CASSYLPTGNTEAFF
D: NA; J: TRBJ1-1; V: TRBV6-1; size: many; DNA: TGTGCCGCATCATGGGGGAGCACTGAAGCTTTCTTT; CDR3: CAASWGSTEAFF
D: NA; J: TRBJ2-5; V: TRBV7-2; size: many; DNA: TGTGCCAGCAGCTTAGGCCCGGGGGCGGAGACCCAGTACTTC; CDR3: CASSLGPGAETQYF
D: TRBD2; J: TRBJ2-2; V: TRBV11-1; size: NA; DNA: TGTGCCAGCAGCTTAGCGGCTAGCGGGGGCACCGGGGAGCTGTTTTTT; CDR3: CASSLAASGGTGELFF
D: NA; J: TRBJ1-5; V: TRBV20-1; size: few; DNA: TGCAGTGCTCCGAGCGATAGCAATCAGCCCCAGCATTTT; CDR3: CSAPSDSNQPQHF
D: NA; J: TRBJ2-7; V: TRBV20-1; size: many; DNA: TGCAGTGCTCAACTACAGGGACGAGTCTACGAGCAGTACTTC; CDR3: CSAQLQGRVYEQYF
D: TRBD1; J: TRBJ1-1; V: TRBV6-1; size: many; DNA: TGTGCCAGCTCTCGGACAGGGGTCGACACTGAAGCTTTCTTT; CDR3: CASSRTGVDTEAFF
D: NA; J: TRBJ1-3; V: TRBV10-2; size: many; DNA: TGCGCCAGCAGTGTGGCCGTACCAGGATCTGGAAACACCATATATTTT; CDR3: CASSVAVPGSGNTIYF
D: NA; J: TRBJ2-7; V: TRBV6-5; size: many; DNA: TGTGCCAGCAGTTACTCCGGACCCCCCTACGAGCAGTACTTC; CDR3: CASSYSGPPYEQYF
D: TRBD1; J: TRBJ2-5; V: TRBV20-1; size: many; DNA: TGCAGTTCCGACAGGGGTGAGACCCAGTACTTC; CDR3: CSSDRGETQYF
D: NA; J: TRBJ1-5; V: TRBV3-1; size: many; DNA: TGTGCCAGCAGCCAAGATACAGTGGGCCTTCAGCCCCAGCATTTT; CDR3: CASSQDTVGLQPQHF
D: NA; J: TRBJ1-1; V: TRBV29-1; size: many; DNA: TGCAGCGCCCACCTTCTCGGGACTGAAGCTTTCTTT; CDR3: CSAHLLGTEAFF
D: NA; J: TRBJ1-1; V: TRBV15; size: NA; DNA: TGTGCCACCGTGGCAGATAGGGGCACTGAAGCTTTCTTT; CDR3: CATVADRGTEAFF
D: TRBD2; J: TRBJ2-4; V: TRBV29-1; size: many; DNA: TGCAGCGTCCCCGGGACTAGTGGATTTGCCAAAAACATTCAGTACTTC; CDR3: CSVPGTSGFAKNIQYF
D: NA; J: TRBJ2-7; V: TRBV25-1; size: NA; DNA: TGTGCCAGCAGTTCTAATTTGGGGGTTGGCTACGAGCAGTACTTC; CDR3: CASSSNLGVGYEQYF